This TCR beta chain was recorded in a study of CD8 T cells in Susac syndrome. General study points: No clonal expansion appeared among CD4+ T cells in Susac patients.

RNA, at roughly 0.45 to 1 ug, was reverse transcribed with random hexamers. Multiplex PCR with immunoSEQ amplified the TCR beta CDR3 across 54 Vbeta and 13 Jbeta. TCRdb re-called the immunoSEQ multiplex PCR reads through MiXCR, storing one row per CDR3 protein. The table includes about 180,000 distinct CDR3 sequences, 90% to 95% detected once. A word on this clonotype: Its antigen is not known.

V was cut by 2 bases and J by 0 bases, with 14 bases left in between. The CDR3 is 17 amino acids. The sequence was obtained from a human donor with Susac syndrome. The specimen sequenced was CD4+ T cells from PBMCs. The V and J genes are TRBV12-3 or TRBV12-4 and TRBJ1-5, with D possibly being TRBD1 (5 bases). The CDR3 sequence is CASSLRGRTNSNQPQHF. The CDR3 coding sequence is TGTGCCAGCAGTTTACGGGGCAGGACAAATAGCAATCAGCCCCAGCATTTT.